This TCR beta chain was obtained from a study of blood T cell repertoires in COVID-19. Study-wide background: T cells, B-cell-depleted T cells, or PBMCs supplied cDNA or gDNA.

Only in-frame clones appear in the TCRdb table, and some are missing; sequencing was by immunoSEQ multiplex PCR. The table has roughly 230,000 clones, 81% seen once; the top ten hold about 8%. Trimming cost V 5 bases and J 1 base, with 11 bases left between them. This CDR3 region has 14 residues. Germline V CDR1 and CDR2: MNHEY, SVGAGI. This sequence joins TRBV6-5 and TRBJ1-2, with a possible D match to TRBD1 (5 bases). The sequence derives from a woman of 80 years or more with acute or convalescent COVID-19. Sequenced input: peripheral blood. In DNA form, the CDR3 reads TGTGCCAGCAGTCCGGCGGGGGTTAACTATGGCTACACCTTC. It yields the protein CASSPAGVNYGYTF.